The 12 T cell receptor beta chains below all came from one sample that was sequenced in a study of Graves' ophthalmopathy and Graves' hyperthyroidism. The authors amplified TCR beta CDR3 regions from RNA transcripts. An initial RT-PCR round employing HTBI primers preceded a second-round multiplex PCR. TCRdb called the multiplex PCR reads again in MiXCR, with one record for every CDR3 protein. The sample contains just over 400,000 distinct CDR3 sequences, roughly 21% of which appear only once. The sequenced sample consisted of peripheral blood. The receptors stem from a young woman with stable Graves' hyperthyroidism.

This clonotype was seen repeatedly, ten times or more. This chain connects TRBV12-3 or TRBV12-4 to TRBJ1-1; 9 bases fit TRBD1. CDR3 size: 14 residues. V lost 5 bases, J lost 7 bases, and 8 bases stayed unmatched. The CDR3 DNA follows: TGTGCCAGCAGTCACACAGGGGGCGTCGGTGAAGCTTTCTTT. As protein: CASSHTGGVGEAFF.

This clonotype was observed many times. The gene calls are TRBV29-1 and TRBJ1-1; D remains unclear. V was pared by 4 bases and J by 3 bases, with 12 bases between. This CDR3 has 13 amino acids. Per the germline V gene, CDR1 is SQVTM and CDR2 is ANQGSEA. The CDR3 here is CSVVGSWDTEAFF. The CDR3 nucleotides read TGCAGCGTTGTAGGTTCTTGGGACACTGAAGCTTTCTTT.

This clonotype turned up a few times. The CDR3: CASSQWRGTGEAGANVLTF. CDR3 DNA: TGCGCCAGCAGCCAGTGGAGGGGGACAGGGGAGGCTGGGGCCAACGTCCTGACTTTC. The chain couples TRBV4-1 to TRBJ2-6; 10 nucleotides line up with TRBD1. The CDR3 contains 19 residues. After removal of 3 bases from V and 2 bases from J, the junction contained 10 bases not matched to a gene. Germline values: CDR1 MGHRA, CDR2 YSYEKL.

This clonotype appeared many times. CDR3 DNA sequence: TGTGCCAGCAGTTTAGACAATACTAATCAGCCCCAGCATTTT. It codes for CASSLDNTNQPQHF. This chain uses TRBV12-3 or TRBV12-4 with TRBJ1-5; D is unclear. The germline V and J ends were trimmed by 1 base and 4 bases, with 8 bases remaining between them. This CDR3 has 14 amino acids.

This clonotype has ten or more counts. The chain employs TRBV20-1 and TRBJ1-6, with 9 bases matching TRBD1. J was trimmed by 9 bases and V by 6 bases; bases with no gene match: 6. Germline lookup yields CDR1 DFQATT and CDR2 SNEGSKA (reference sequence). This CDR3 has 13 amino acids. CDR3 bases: TGCAGTGCCCTGACAGGGGGTAGTTCACCCCTCCACTTT. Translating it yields CSALTGGSSPLHF.

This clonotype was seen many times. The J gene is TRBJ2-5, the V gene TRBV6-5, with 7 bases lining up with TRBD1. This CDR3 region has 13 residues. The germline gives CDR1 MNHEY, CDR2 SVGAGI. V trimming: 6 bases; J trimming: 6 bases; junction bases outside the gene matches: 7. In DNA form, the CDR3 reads TGTGCCAGCAGCTTAACCAGGGGGAAGACCCAGTACTTC. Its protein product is CASSLTRGKTQYF.

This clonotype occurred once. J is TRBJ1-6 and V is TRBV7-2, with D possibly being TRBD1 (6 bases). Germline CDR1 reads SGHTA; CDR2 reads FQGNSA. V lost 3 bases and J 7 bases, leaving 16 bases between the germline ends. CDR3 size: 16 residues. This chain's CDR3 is CASSFGAGTRNSPLHF. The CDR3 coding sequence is TGTGCCAGCAGCTTTGGAGCCGGGACAAGGAATTCACCCCTCCACTTT.

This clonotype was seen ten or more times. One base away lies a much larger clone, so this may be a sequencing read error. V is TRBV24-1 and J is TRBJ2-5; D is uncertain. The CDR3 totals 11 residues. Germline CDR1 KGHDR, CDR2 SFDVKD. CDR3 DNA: TGTGCCACCAGTGACGAAGAGACCCAGCACTTC. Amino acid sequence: CATSDEETQHF.

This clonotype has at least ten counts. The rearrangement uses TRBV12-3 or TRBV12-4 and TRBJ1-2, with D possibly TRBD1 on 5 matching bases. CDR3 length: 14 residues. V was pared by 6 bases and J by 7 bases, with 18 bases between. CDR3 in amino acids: CASSPFGGVGGYTF. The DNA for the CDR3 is TGTGCCAGCAGCCCGTTCGGAGGGGTTGGTGGCTACACCTTC.

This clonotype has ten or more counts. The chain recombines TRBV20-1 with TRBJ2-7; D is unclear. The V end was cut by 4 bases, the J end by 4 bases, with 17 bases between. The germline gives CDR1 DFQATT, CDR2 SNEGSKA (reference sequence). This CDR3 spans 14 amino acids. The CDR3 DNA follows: TGCAGTGCTACCTCGTTTGGGTTGAGGTACGAGCAGTACTTC. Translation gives CSATSFGLRYEQYF.

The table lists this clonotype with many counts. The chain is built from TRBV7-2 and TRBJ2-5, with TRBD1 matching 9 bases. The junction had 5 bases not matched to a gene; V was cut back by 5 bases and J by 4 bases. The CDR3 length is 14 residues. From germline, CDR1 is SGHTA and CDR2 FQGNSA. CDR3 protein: CASSQGQGRETQYF. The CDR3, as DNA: TGTGCCAGCAGCCAGGGACAGGGTAGAGAGACCCAGTACTTC.

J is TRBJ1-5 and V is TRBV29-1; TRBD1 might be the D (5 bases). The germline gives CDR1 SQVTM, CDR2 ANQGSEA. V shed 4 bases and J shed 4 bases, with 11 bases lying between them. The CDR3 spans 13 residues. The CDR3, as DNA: TGCAGCGTTGCCACAGGTAGGAATCAGCCCCAGCATTTT. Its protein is CSVATGRNQPQHF.